This T cell receptor beta chain is from a study of T cell clones after liver transplantation. On the study more broadly: TCRbeta sequencing after a pre-transplant mixed lymphocyte reaction identified graft-donor-reactive clones, later tracked in post-transplant blood. Study-level findings and limits: Compared with third party-reactive sequences, donor-reactive ones declined more, independent of withdrawal success. In 5 of 8 subjects, circulating graft-donor-reactive CD4 TCRbeta sequences fell significantly after transplant.

The CDR3 is 14 amino acids. The V end was cut by 2 bases, the J end by 6 bases, with 14 bases between. Germline CDR1 is SGHRS and CDR2 is YFSETQ. Unstimulated PBMCs were sorted into CD3+CD4+ and CD3+CD8+ populations. Comment on this clone: The antigen is unknown.

Sequencing was performed with immunoSEQ multiplex PCR; in TCRdb, only in-frame clones are kept and a portion is missing. The sample has roughly 80,000 clones, roughly 85% seen once; the top ten hold about 2.5%. The chain combines TRBV5-1 with TRBJ1-1, with D maybe TRBD1 (6 bases). Sequenced here: CD4+ T cells from blood, sampled at the 22-month timepoint. This TCR came from a human patient who received a liver transplant. The graft donor may have contributed some T cells. The DNA for the CDR3 is TGCGCCAGCAGCTTATTACAGGGTAGGCCTGAAGCTTTCTTT. This codes for CASSLLQGRPEAFF.